The 28 T cell receptor beta chains given below trace back to one sample, sequenced in a study of blood T cell repertoires in COVID-19. Data came from immunoSEQ multiplex PCR; TCRdb stores just in-frame clones and leaves some out. This sample has tens of thousands of clones; around 82% occur once, and the top ten carry over 6.5%. The specimen sequenced was peripheral blood. These receptors were obtained from a human donor in a cohort sampled during active COVID-19.

V and J are TRBV19 and TRBJ2-3, with TRBD2 identical over 10 bases. Trimming cost V 5 bases and J 4 bases; bases outside gene matches: 12. The CDR3 sequence is 17 residues long. Germline CDR1 is LNHDA and CDR2 is SQIVND (reference sequence). CDR3 coding DNA: TGTGCCAGTAGTGCTGAAAAGCGGGGGGGCAATTCAGATACGCAGTATTTT. Its translation: CASSAEKRGGNSDTQYF.

DNA of the CDR3: TGTGCCAGCAGCCAGACTAGCCTATCTGAGCAGTTCTTC. This gives the protein CASSQTSLSEQFF. The V and J genes are TRBV3-1 (or the pseudogene TRBV3-2) and TRBJ2-1; 7 nucleotides line up with TRBD2. Germline loops: CDR1 LGHDT, CDR2 YNNKEL (reference sequence). The CDR3 sequence is 13 residues long. The ends lost 3 bases at V and 9 bases at J; junction bases unmatched: 5.

The rearrangement links TRBV6-5 to TRBJ1-6; 7 bases align to TRBD1. CDR3 length: 15 amino acids. J gave up 3 bases and V 5 bases, and 4 bases lay outside the gene matches. Looked up from germline, CDR1 is MNHEY and CDR2 is SVGAGI. CDR3 amino acids: CASSRDSNYNSPLHF. The CDR3 nucleotides read TGTGCCAGCAGTCGGGACAGCAACTATAATTCACCCCTCCACTTT.

The V gene is TRBV7-2, the J gene TRBJ1-6; 8 positions agree with TRBD1. J lost 13 bases, V lost 3 bases, and 8 bases had no gene match. The germline V gene encodes CDR1 SGHTA and CDR2 FQGNSA. CDR3 length: 14 residues. The CDR3 here is CASSFGQGVYPLHF. CDR3 coding DNA: TGTGCCAGCAGCTTTGGACAGGGTGTATACCCCCTCCACTTT.

Only a few counts were recorded for this clone. V is TRBV5-5 and J is TRBJ2-6; TRBD1 matches 9 bases. J lost 2 bases, V lost 0 bases, and 3 bases had no gene match. The CDR3 has 17 residues. Germline V CDR1 and CDR2: SGHKS, YYEKEE (reference sequence). The CDR3 nucleotides read TGTGCCAGCAGCTTGGAACAGGGGGCTGCTGGGGCCAACGTCCTGACTTTC. Amino acid sequence: CASSLEQGAAGANVLTF.

The chain employs TRBV7-2 and TRBJ2-7, with TRBD2 matching over 7 bases. The CDR3 totals 14 residues. Trimming took 3 bases from V and 2 from J; bases not matched to a gene: 4. Germline values: CDR1 SGHTA, CDR2 FQGNSA. The DNA of the CDR3 is TGTGCCAGCAGCTTGGCGGGAGAGACCTACGAGCAGTACTTC. Protein product: CASSLAGETYEQYF.

The chain has TRBV7-9 and TRBJ2-5; 9 nucleotides line up with TRBD1. The germline gives CDR1 SEHNR, CDR2 FQNEAQ (reference sequence). The CDR3 length is 14 residues. The ends lost 4 bases at V and 6 bases at J; junction bases unmatched: 6. CDR3 coding DNA: TGTGCCAGCAGCTCCTACAGGGGGCCCCAGACCCAGTACTTC. It encodes CASSSYRGPQTQYF. Complete variable domain (other parts from reference TRBV7-9 and TRBJ2-5): DTGVSQNPRHKITKRGQNVTFRCDPISEHNRLYWYRQTLGQGPEFLTYFQNEAQLEKSRLLSDRFSAERPKGSFSTLEIQRTEQGDSAMYLCASSSYRGPQTQYFGPGTRLLVL.

This chain joins TRBV19 and TRBJ1-2; possible D gene TRBD1, 5 bases. V shed 3 bases and J shed 5 bases, with 16 bases lying between them. This CDR3 contains 15 residues. Germline V gene data show CDR1 as LNHDA and CDR2 as SQIVND (reference sequence). The CDR3 coding sequence is TGTGCCAGTAGTATGGACCCCGATGGGACTTATGGCTACACCTTC. It encodes CASSMDPDGTYGYTF.

The chain is built from TRBV7-2 and TRBJ2-4; possible D gene TRBD1, 6 bases. The V end was cut by 5 bases, the J end by 0 bases, with 14 bases between. This CDR3 is 16 amino acids long. Looked up from germline, CDR1 is SGHTA and CDR2 is FQGNSA. CDR3 nucleotides: TGTGCCAGCAGCGGGGGTGGGGGCCTAGCCAAAAACATTCAGTACTTC. Its protein product is CASSGGGGLAKNIQYF.

The V and J genes are TRBV20-1 and TRBJ2-4; TRBD1 matches at 7 bases. V trimming: 3 bases; J trimming: 5 bases; junction bases outside the gene matches: 10. Germline V gene data show CDR1 as DFQATT and CDR2 as SNEGSKA (reference sequence). The CDR3 spans 15 residues. CDR3 DNA sequence: TGCAGTGCTAGTAAAATACAGGGGATGCAAAACATTCAGTACTTC. This gives the protein CSASKIQGMQNIQYF.

Only a few counts were recorded for this clone. CDR3 bases: TGTGCCAGCTCACCGAACGCGGGGAGTGAAGCTTTCTTT. This gives the protein CASSPNAGSEAFF. The gene calls are TRBV18 and TRBJ1-1; no clear D gene. CDR1 is KGHSH and CDR2 is LQKENI in the germline V gene. The CDR3 has 13 amino acids. Trimming left V 3 bases short and J 7 bases short, with 12 bases between.

The chain couples TRBV18 to TRBJ1-2; D may be TRBD1 (6 bases). The germline V gene encodes CDR1 KGHSH and CDR2 LQKENI. The V end lost 4 bases, the J end lost 1 base, and 7 bases lay between the germline ends. There are 13 residues in the CDR3. The CDR3 nucleotides are TGTGCCAGCTCACAGGACAGTAACTATGGCTACACCTTC. It translates to CASSQDSNYGYTF.

V and J are TRBV2 and TRBJ2-2; D not certain. V was cut by 5 bases and J by 7 bases, with 11 bases left in between. Germline V CDR1 and CDR2: SNHLY, FYNNEI. There are 13 residues in the CDR3. CDR3: CASSPGTVGELFF. The CDR3 nucleotides read TGTGCCAGCAGTCCAGGTACCGTCGGGGAGCTGTTTTTT.

The table lists this clone with a count of one. This chain joins TRBV10-3 and TRBJ1-2; TRBD1 agrees at 12 bases. CDR1 and CDR2 from the germline V gene are ENHRY and SYGVKD. J was trimmed by 5 bases and V by 4 bases; bases with no gene match: 5. This CDR3 spans 15 amino acids. The CDR3 is CAISGGTGGDYGYTF. For the CDR3, the DNA is TGTGCCATCAGTGGGGGGACAGGGGGCGATTATGGCTACACCTTC.

This sequence joins TRBV7-3 and TRBJ1-2; D possibly corresponds to TRBD1 (6 bases). CDR3 length: 13 residues. V lost 5 bases and J 8 bases, leaving 15 bases between the germline ends. Per the germline V gene, CDR1 is SGHTA and CDR2 is FQGTGA. CDR3 residues: CASSPGGLEGYTF. In DNA, the CDR3 is TGTGCCAGCAGCCCGGGGGGGCTAGAGGGCTACACCTTC. The entire variable domain, with the rest obtained from reference TRBV7-3 and TRBJ1-2, is as follows: GAGVSQTPSNKVTEKGKYVELRCDPISGHTALYWYRQSLGQGPEFLIYFQGTGAADDSGLPNDRFFAVRPEGSVSTLKIQRTERGDSAVYLCASSPGGLEGYTFGSGTRLTVV.

The chain links TRBV4-3 to TRBJ1-1; D perhaps matches TRBD1 (6 bases). V was shortened by 1 base and J by 1 base, with 16 bases between the two germline ends. Germline-derived CDR1 and CDR2 are LGHNA and YSLEER. The CDR3 spans 17 residues. The CDR3 here is CASSQAGVGTWNTEAFF. DNA for the CDR3: TGCGCCAGCAGCCAAGCGGGCGTTGGGACATGGAACACTGAAGCTTTCTTT.

In its sample, this clone was seen a few times. The chain joins TRBV2 to TRBJ1-1; 9 positions agree with TRBD1. V trimming: 6 bases; J trimming: 8 bases; junction bases outside the gene matches: 13. Germline V gene sequence: CDR1 SNHLY, CDR2 FYNNEI. The length of the CDR3 is 15 residues. The CDR3: CASRALPGQGLEAFF. The CDR3 DNA reads TGTGCCAGCAGGGCTTTACCGGGACAGGGCTTGGAAGCTTTCTTT.

This clone was seen a few times. The rearrangement joins TRBV5-4 to TRBJ1-4, with a tentative D call TRBD1 (6 bases). Germline CDR1 SGHNT, CDR2 YYREEE (reference sequence). This CDR3 contains 15 residues. Trimming shortened V by 4 bases and J by 7 bases, and 17 bases separated the two germline ends. The DNA for the CDR3 is TGTGCCAGCAGCCCCGAGGGGGGGCGGGTTGAAAAACTGTTTTTT. Translated: CASSPEGGRVEKLFF. Together with reference TRBV5-4 and TRBJ1-4, the CDR3 gives the full variable domain: ETGVTQSPTHLIKTRGQQVTLRCSSQSGHNTVSWYQQALGQGPQFIFQYYREEENGRGNFPPRFSGLQFPNYSSELNVNALELDDSALYLCASSPEGGRVEKLFFGSGTQLSVL.

The V call is TRBV4-1, the J call TRBJ1-1, with TRBD1 matching 7 bases. CDR1 and CDR2 from the germline V gene are MGHRA and YSYEKL. This CDR3 region has 14 residues. V trimming: 1 base; J trimming: 6 bases; junction bases outside the gene matches: 5. CDR3 amino acids: CASSQGDRASEAFF. The CDR3 DNA sequence: TGCGCCAGCAGCCAAGGTGACAGGGCATCTGAAGCTTTCTTT.

The V gene is TRBV30, the J gene TRBJ2-1, with TRBD2 matching over 8 bases. Unmatched junction bases numbered 12, after V lost 4 bases and J lost 7 bases. The CDR3 has 15 amino acids. The germline CDR1 and CDR2 sequences are GTSNPN and SVGIG (reference sequence). The CDR3 loop reads CAWIKPGGRRNEQFF. The CDR3 nucleotides read TGTGCCTGGATAAAACCGGGGGGGAGAAGGAATGAGCAGTTCTTC.

The chain employs TRBV11-3 and TRBJ2-7; 9 bases align to TRBD1. Germline-derived CDR1 and CDR2 are SGHNT and YENEEA. The CDR3 covers 13 residues. V was pared by 8 bases and J by 3 bases, with 5 bases of the junction left unmatched. In DNA form, the CDR3 reads TGTGCCAGCTGCCGGGACAGGGACTACGAGCAGTACTTC. Translated, it gives CASCRDRDYEQYF.

The J gene is TRBJ2-1, the V gene TRBV5-1, with 7 bases that match TRBD2. The CDR3 length is 15 residues. Germline V CDR1 and CDR2: SGHRS, YFSETQ. J gave up 10 bases and V 4 bases, and 14 bases lay outside the gene matches. CDR3 region: CASSQRLAARREQFF. Here the CDR3 DNA reads TGCGCCAGCAGCCAAAGACTAGCCGCGCGGCGGGAGCAGTTCTTC.

J is TRBJ1-2 and V is TRBV7-8, with TRBD1 matching over 7 bases. Germline loops: CDR1 SGHVS, CDR2 FQNEAQ. Trimming took 0 bases from V and 7 from J; bases not matched to a gene: 8. CDR3 size: 15 residues. CDR3 residues: CASSLAVEQGGGYTF. The CDR3 nucleotides are TGTGCCAGCAGCTTAGCGGTAGAGCAGGGGGGTGGCTACACCTTC.

The gene calls are TRBV18 and TRBJ1-1; D unresolved. This CDR3 region has 13 residues. The V gene's germline CDR1 is KGHSH and CDR2 LQKENI. V lost 3 bases and J 1 base, leaving 6 bases between the germline ends. The DNA of the CDR3 is TGTGCCAGCTCACCTAGAGAGAACACTGAAGCTTTCTTT. Translation: CASSPRENTEAFF.

J is TRBJ1-2 and V is TRBV5-6; D unclear. V lost 1 base and J 5 bases, leaving 12 bases between the germline ends. This CDR3 is built from 14 residues. Germline values: CDR1 SGHDT, CDR2 YYEEEE. The CDR3 protein is CASSLSGRPYGYTF. The DNA for the CDR3 is TGTGCCAGCAGCTTGTCCGGCAGGCCTTATGGCTACACCTTC.

The chain carries TRBV3-1 (or the pseudogene TRBV3-2) and TRBJ2-2; tentatively, D is TRBD2 (5 bases). In germline, CDR1 is LGHDT, CDR2 YNNKEL (reference sequence). V lost 0 bases and J 0 bases, leaving 11 bases between the germline ends. The CDR3 consists of 17 residues. Here the CDR3 reads CASSQDYPGTNTGELFF. CDR3 DNA: TGTGCCAGCAGCCAAGATTATCCGGGGACGAACACCGGGGAGCTGTTTTTT.

The genes are TRBV11-3 and TRBJ2-1, with 9 bases aligning to TRBD2. The CDR3 consists of 14 residues. The germline CDR1 and CDR2 sequences are SGHNT and YENEEA. Losses at the gene ends were 8 bases for V and 6 bases for J; bases not matched to a gene: 8. The DNA for the CDR3 is TGTGCCAGCTGTGCGGGGGGGCCGGCCAATGAGCAGTTCTTC. This gives the protein CASCAGGPANEQFF.

The CDR3 protein is CASRRTGSQPQHF. CDR3 bases: TGTGCCAGCAGGAGGACAGGGAGCCAGCCCCAGCATTTT. The V and J genes are TRBV2 and TRBJ1-5; 8 bases fit TRBD1. V lost 6 bases, J lost 7 bases, and 5 bases stayed unmatched. From germline, CDR1 is SNHLY and CDR2 FYNNEI. This CDR3 has 13 amino acids.